The T cell receptor beta chain under discussion was sequenced for a study of shared clonotypes between healthy human individuals. Study-wide points: Estimated clonotype richness was generally higher in naive than memory subsets.

V lost 4 bases and J lost 8, with 23 bases in between. The CDR3 has 16 amino acids. Germline V gene sequence: CDR1 SGHNT, CDR2 YYREEE (reference sequence). Per the original methods: Filtering differed for immunoSEQ, which gave only junction sequences without quality scores. Data came from immunoSEQ multiplex PCR; TCRdb stores just in-frame clones and leaves some out. That table furnishes V, J and clone size, whereas the DNA furnished D and trimming. Of roughly 2.2 million clones in the sample, approximately 95% were seen once. With regard to this clone: Its antigen remains unidentified.

The chain couples TRBV5-4 to TRBJ2-3, with unresolved D. The sequence was obtained from a young man in good health. Some clones in this sample may be carry-over from other donors' samples. Sequenced material: naive CD4+ T cells from PBMCs. The subset: CD45RA+ positively selected. The CDR3 bases are TGTGCCAGCAGCCTCCAAAGGGTAGGAGATAAGACTACGCAGTATTTT. As protein: CASSLQRVGDKTTQYF.